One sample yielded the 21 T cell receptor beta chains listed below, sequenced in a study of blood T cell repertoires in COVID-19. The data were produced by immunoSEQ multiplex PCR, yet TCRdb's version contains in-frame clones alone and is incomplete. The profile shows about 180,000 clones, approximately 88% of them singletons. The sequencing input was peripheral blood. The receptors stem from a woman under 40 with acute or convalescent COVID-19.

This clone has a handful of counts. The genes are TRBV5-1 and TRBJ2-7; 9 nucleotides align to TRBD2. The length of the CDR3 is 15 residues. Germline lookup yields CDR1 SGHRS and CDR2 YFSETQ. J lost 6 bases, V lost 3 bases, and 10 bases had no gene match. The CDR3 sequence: CASSYQAGGVGEQYF. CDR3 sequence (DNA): TGCGCCAGCAGCTACCAAGCGGGAGGAGTCGGCGAGCAGTACTTC.

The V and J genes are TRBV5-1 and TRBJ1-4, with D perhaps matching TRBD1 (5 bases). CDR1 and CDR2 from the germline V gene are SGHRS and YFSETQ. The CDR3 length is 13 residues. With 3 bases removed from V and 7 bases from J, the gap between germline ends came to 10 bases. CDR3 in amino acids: CASSSGPSEKLFF. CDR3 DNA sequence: TGCGCCAGCAGCTCAGGGCCAAGTGAAAAACTGTTTTTT.

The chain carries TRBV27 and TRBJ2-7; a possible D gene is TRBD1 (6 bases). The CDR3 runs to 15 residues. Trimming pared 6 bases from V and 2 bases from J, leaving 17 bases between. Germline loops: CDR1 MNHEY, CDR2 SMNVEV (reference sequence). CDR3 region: CASRVGTRYAYEQYF. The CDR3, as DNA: TGTGCCAGCAGGGTCGGGACAAGGTATGCCTACGAGCAGTACTTC.

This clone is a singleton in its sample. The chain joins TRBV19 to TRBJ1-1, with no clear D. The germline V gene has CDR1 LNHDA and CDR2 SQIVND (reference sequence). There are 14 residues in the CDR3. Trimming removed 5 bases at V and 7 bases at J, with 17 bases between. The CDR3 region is CASSPNSGPGEAFF. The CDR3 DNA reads TGTGCCAGTAGTCCCAACAGCGGGCCGGGTGAAGCTTTCTTT.

For the CDR3, the DNA is TGTGCCAGCTCTGACTACTATGGCTACACCTTC. This encodes CASSDYYGYTF. The rearrangement uses TRBV18 and TRBJ1-2; no reliable D call. Trimming removed 6 bases at V and 3 bases at J, with 5 bases between. This CDR3 has 11 amino acids. CDR1 KGHSH and CDR2 LQKENI come from the germline V gene.

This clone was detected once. In nucleotides, the CDR3 is TGTGCCCCCAGGTTCCTCCCACTTCCTAATAGCAATCAGCCCCAGCATTTT. This sequence encodes CAPRFLPLPNSNQPQHF. The gene calls are TRBV21-1 and TRBJ1-5; TRBD1, as called in the table, went unchecked against the DNA. TRBV21-1 is a listed pseudogene. The length of the CDR3 is 17 residues.

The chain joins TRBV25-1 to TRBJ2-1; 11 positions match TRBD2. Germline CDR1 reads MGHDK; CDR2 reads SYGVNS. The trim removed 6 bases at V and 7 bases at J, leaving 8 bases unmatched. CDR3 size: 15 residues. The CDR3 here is CASRPPGLAENEQFF. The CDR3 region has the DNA TGTGCCAGCAGGCCCCCGGGACTAGCGGAGAATGAGCAGTTCTTC. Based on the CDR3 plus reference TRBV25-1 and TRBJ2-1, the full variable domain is EADIYQTPRYLVIGTGKKITLECSQTMGHDKMYWYQQDPGMELHLIHYSYGVNSTEKGDLSSESTVSRIRTEHFPLTLESARPSHTSQYLCASRPPGLAENEQFFGPGTRLTVL.

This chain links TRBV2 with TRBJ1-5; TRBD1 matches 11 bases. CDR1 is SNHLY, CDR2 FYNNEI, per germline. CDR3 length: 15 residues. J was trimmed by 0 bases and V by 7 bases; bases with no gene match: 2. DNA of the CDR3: TGTGCCAGCACGGGACAGGGGGATAGCAATCAGCCCCAGCATTTT. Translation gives CASTGQGDSNQPQHF.

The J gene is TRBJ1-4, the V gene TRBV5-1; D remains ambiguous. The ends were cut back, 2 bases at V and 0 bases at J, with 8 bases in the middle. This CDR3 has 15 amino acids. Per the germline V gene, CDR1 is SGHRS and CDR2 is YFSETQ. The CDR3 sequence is CASSLGDATNEKLFF. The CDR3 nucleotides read TGCGCCAGCAGCTTAGGAGATGCAACTAATGAAAAACTGTTTTTT.

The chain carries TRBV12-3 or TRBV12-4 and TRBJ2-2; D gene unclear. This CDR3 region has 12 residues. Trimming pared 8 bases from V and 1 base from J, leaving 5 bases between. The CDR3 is CASGWNTGELFF. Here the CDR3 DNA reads TGTGCCAGCGGCTGGAACACCGGGGAGCTGTTTTTT.

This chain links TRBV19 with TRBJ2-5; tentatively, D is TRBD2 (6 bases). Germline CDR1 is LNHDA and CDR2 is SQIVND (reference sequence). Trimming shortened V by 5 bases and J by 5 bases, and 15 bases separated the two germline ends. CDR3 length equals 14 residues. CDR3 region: CASSSRLDAETQYF. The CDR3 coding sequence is TGTGCCAGTAGTTCTAGACTAGACGCGGAGACCCAGTACTTC.

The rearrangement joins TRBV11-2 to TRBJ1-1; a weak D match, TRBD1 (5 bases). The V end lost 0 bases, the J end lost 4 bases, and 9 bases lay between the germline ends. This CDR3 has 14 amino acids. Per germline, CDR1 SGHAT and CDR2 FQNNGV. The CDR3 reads CASSLEGGVTEAFF. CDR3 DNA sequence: TGTGCCAGCAGCTTAGAGGGAGGGGTCACTGAAGCTTTCTTT.

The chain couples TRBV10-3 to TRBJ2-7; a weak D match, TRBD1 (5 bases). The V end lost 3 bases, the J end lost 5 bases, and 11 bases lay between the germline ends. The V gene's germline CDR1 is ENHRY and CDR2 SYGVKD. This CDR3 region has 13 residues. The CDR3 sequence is CAISDREGDEQYF. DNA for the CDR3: TGTGCCATCAGTGACCGAGAAGGGGACGAGCAGTACTTC.

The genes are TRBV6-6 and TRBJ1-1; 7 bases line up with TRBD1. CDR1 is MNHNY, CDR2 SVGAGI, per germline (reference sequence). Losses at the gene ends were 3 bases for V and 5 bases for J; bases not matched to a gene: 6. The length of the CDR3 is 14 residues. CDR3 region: CASSYQGGITEAFF. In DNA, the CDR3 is TGTGCCAGCAGTTATCAGGGGGGAATAACTGAAGCTTTCTTT.

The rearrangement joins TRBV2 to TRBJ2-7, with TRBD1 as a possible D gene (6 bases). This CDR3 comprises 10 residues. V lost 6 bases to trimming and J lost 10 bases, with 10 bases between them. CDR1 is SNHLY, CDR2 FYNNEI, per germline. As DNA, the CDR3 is TGTGCCAGCAGCGCCGGGACACAGTACTTC. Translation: CASSAGTQYF.

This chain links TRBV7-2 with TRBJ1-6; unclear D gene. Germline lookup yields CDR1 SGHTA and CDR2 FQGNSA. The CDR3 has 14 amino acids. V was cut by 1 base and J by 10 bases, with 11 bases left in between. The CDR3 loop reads CASSLGADYSPLHF. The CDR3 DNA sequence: TGTGCCAGCAGCTTAGGGGCAGACTACTCACCCCTCCACTTT.

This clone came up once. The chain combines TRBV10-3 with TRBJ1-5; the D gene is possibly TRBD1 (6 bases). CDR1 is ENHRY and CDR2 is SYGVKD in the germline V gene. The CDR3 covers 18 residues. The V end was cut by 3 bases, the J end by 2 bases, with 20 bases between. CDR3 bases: TGTGCCATCAGTGATGGGACACAGTACCTGGGGGGCAATCAGCCCCAGCATTTT. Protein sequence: CAISDGTQYLGGNQPQHF.

CDR3 region: CASSSGQGEKLFF. The CDR3 DNA sequence: TGCGCCAGCAGCTCCGGACAGGGTGAAAAACTGTTTTTT. The chain uses TRBV5-1 and TRBJ1-4, with TRBD1 matching 8 bases. Unmatched junction bases numbered 2, after V lost 3 bases and J lost 7 bases. Per the germline V gene, CDR1 is SGHRS and CDR2 is YFSETQ. The CDR3 sequence is 13 residues long.

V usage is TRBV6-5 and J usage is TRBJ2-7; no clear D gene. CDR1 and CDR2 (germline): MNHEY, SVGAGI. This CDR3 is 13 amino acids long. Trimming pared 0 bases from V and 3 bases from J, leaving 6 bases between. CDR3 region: CASSYSGHYEQYF. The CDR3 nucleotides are TGTGCCAGCAGTTACTCGGGCCACTACGAGCAGTACTTC.

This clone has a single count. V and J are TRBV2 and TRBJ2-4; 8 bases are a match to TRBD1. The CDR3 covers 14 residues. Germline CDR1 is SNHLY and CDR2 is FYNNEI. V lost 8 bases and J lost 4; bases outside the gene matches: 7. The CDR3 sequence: CASCQRTGKNIQYF. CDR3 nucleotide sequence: TGTGCCAGCTGTCAAAGGACAGGGAAAAACATTCAGTACTTC.

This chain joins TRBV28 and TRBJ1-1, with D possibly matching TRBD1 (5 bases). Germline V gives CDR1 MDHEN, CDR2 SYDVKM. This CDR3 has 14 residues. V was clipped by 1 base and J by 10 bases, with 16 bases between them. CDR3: CASSLSRGIRRAFF. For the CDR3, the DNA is TGTGCCAGCAGTTTATCCCGGGGGATAAGGAGAGCTTTCTTT.